The TCR beta chain described here comes from a study of CD8+CD57+ T cells in acquired aplastic anemia. As for the study in general: The study obtained an average of about 3.4 ug of DNA from sorted CD4+ and CD8+ cells.

Researchers used genomic DNA as the template to profile TCR beta VDJ and CDR3. TCRdb re-called the reads through MiXCR, storing one row per CDR3 protein. The sample consists of about 160,000 distinct CDR3 sequences, about 45% of them appearing once. V was clipped by 4 bases and J by 14 bases, with 17 bases between them. The germline V gene has CDR1 MGHRA and CDR2 YSYEKL. This CDR3 has 13 amino acids. Only patients with CD8+CD57+ cell expansion on flow cytometry were chosen for sequencing. The material sequenced was sorted CD4+, CD8+, or CD8+CD57+ T cells (not recorded which) from PBMCs. The gene calls are TRBV4-1 and TRBJ2-2; TRBD2 is a possible D gene (6 bases). This clonotype was obtained from a human donor with aplastic anemia. This chain's CDR3 is CASSLGTPSRLFF. As DNA, the CDR3 is TGCGCCAGCAGCCTCGGGACTCCGTCTCGTCTGTTTTTT.